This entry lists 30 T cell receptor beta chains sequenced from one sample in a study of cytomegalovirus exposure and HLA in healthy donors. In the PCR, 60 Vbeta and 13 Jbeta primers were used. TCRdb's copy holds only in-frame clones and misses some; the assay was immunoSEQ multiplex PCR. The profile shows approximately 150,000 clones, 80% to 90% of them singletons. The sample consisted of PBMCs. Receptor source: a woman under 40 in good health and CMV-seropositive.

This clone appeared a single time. The CDR3 loop reads CASSLMGPADTEAFF. CDR3 in DNA: TGTGCCAGCAGCTTAATGGGTCCCGCGGACACTGAAGCTTTCTTT. This chain uses TRBV7-3 with TRBJ1-1; D is ambiguous. Germline-derived CDR1 and CDR2 are SGHTA and FQGTGA. CDR3 length equals 15 residues. V lost 1 base, J lost 3 bases, and 12 bases lay in between.

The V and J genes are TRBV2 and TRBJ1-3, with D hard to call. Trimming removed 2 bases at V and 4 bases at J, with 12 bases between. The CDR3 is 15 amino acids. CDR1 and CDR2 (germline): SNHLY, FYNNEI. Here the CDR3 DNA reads TGTGCCAGCAGTGAATCTTCGGGGTCGGGAAACACCATATATTTT. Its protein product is CASSESSGSGNTIYF.

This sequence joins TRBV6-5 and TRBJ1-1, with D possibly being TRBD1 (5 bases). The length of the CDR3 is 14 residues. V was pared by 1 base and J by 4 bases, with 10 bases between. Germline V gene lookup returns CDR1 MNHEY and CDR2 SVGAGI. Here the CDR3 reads CASSYYQGGTEAFF. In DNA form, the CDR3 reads TGTGCCAGCAGTTACTATCAGGGCGGCACTGAAGCTTTCTTT.

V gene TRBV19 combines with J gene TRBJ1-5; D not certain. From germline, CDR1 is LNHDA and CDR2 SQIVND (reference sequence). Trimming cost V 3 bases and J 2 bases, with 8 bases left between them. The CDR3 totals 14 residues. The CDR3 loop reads CASSMGRGNQPQHF. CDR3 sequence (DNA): TGTGCCAGTAGTATGGGTCGGGGCAATCAGCCCCAGCATTTT.

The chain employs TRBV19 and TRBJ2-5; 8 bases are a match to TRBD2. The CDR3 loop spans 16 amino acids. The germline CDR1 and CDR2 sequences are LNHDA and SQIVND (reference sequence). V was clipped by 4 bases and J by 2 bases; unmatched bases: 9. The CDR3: CASSRPGGAQQETQYF. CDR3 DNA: TGTGCCAGTAGTAGGCCCGGGGGGGCCCAACAAGAGACCCAGTACTTC.

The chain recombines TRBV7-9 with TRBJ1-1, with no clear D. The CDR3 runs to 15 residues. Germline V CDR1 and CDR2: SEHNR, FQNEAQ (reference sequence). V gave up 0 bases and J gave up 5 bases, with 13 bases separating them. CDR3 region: CASSLAYPGETEAFF. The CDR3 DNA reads TGTGCCAGCAGCTTAGCGTATCCGGGAGAGACTGAAGCTTTCTTT.

CDR3 in amino acids: CASRDRQGLNQPQHF. CDR3 bases: TGTGCCAGTAGGGATAGACAGGGCCTCAATCAGCCCCAGCATTTT. The chain joins TRBV19 to TRBJ1-5; 7 nucleotides agree with TRBD1. This CDR3 has 15 residues. CDR1 is LNHDA and CDR2 is SQIVND in the germline V gene (reference sequence). Trimming took 6 bases from V and 3 from J; bases not matched to a gene: 8.

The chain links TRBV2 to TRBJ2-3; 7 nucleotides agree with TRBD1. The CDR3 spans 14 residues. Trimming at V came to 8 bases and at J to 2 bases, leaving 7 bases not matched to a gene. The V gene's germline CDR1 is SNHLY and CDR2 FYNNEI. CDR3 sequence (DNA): TGTGCCAGCCGCCTGGGACAGCACACAGATACGCAGTATTTT. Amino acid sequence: CASRLGQHTDTQYF.

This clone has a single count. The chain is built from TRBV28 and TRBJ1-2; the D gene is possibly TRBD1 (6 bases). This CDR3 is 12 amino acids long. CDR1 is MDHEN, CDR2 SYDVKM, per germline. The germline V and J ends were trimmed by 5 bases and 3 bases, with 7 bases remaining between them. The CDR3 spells CASSQGYYGYTF. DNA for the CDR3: TGTGCCAGCAGTCAGGGGTACTATGGCTACACCTTC.

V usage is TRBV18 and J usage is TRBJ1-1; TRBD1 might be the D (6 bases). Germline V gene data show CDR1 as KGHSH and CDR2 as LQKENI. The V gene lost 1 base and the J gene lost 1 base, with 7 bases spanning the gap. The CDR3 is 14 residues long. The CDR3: CASSPRQENTEAFF. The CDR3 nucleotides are TGTGCCAGCTCACCACGACAGGAGAACACTGAAGCTTTCTTT.

In DNA, the CDR3 is TGCGCCAGCAGCCAACCTTCAGGGACAGCGACTTACGAGCAGTACTTC. This translates into CASSQPSGTATYEQYF. The chain combines TRBV4-1 with TRBJ2-7; 7 positions agree with TRBD1. The CDR3 spans 16 residues. The V and J ends lost 2 bases and 4 bases, in that order; junction bases with no gene match: 11. Germline V gene data show CDR1 as MGHRA and CDR2 as YSYEKL.

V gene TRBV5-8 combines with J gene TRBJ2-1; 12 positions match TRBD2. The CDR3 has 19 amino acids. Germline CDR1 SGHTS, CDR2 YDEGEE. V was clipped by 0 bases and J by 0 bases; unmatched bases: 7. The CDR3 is CASSLVVTSGGHSYNEQFF. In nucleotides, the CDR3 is TGTGCCAGCAGCTTGGTAGTGACTAGCGGGGGCCACTCCTACAATGAGCAGTTCTTC.

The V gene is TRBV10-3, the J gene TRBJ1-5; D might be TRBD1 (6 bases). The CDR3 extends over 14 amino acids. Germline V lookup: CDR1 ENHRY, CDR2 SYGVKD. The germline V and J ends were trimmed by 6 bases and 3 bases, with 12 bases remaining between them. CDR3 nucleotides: TGTGCCATCAGGAAGCCGGGACACAATCAGCCCCAGCATTTT. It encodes CAIRKPGHNQPQHF.

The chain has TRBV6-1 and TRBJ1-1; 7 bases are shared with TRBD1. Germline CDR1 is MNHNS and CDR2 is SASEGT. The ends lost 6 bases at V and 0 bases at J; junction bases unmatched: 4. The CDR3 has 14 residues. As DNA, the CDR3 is TGTGCCAGCAGCTACAGGGGAGTGAACACTGAAGCTTTCTTT. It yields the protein CASSYRGVNTEAFF.

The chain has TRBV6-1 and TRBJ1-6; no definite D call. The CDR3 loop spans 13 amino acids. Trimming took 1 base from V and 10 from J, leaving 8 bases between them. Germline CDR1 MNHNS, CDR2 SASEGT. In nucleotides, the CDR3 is TGTGCCAGCAGTGAAGAGGAGGAGTCACCCCTCCACTTT. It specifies CASSEEEESPLHF.

In DNA form, the CDR3 reads TGTGCCAGCAGTTTATCCCCCCCGCAGGTTAACTATGGCTACACCTTC. This gives the protein CASSLSPPQVNYGYTF. The genes are TRBV27 and TRBJ1-2, with no clear D. CDR1 MNHEY and CDR2 SMNVEV come from the germline V gene (reference sequence). V gave up 0 bases and J gave up 1 base, with 12 bases separating them. The CDR3 is made up of 16 amino acids.

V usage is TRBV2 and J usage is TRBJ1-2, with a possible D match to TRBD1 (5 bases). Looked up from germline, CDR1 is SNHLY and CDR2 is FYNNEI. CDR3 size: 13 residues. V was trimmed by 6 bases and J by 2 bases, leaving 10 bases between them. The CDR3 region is CASSWTPNYGYTF. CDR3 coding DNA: TGTGCCAGCAGCTGGACACCAAACTATGGCTACACCTTC.

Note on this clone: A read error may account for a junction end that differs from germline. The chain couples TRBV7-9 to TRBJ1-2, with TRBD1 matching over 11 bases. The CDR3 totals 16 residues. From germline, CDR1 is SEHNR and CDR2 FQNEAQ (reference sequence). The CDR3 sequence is CSSSLSTGTGGYGYTF. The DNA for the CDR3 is TGTTCCAGCAGCTTATCTACAGGGACAGGGGGATATGGCTACACCTTC.

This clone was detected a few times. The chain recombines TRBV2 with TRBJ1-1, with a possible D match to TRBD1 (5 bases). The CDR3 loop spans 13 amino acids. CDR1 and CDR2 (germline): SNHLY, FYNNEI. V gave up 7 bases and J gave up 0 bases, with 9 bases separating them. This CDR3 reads CASKIQVNTEAFF. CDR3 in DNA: TGTGCCAGCAAGATACAGGTGAACACTGAAGCTTTCTTT.

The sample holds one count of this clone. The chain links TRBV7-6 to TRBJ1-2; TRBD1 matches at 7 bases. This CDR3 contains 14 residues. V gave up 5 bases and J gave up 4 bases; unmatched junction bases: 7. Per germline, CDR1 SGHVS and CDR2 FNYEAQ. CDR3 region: CASSPLGTAYGYTF. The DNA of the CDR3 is TGTGCCAGCAGCCCGCTTGGGACAGCCTATGGCTACACCTTC.

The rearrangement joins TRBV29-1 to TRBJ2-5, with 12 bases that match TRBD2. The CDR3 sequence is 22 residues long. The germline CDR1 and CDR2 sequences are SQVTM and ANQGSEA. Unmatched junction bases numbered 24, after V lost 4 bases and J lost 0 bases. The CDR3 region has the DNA TGCAGCGTTGTCATCCCCCGCAGGGTAGTCCTCCTAGCGGGGGGGTACCAAGAGACCCAGTACTTC. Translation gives CSVVIPRRVVLLAGGYQETQYF.

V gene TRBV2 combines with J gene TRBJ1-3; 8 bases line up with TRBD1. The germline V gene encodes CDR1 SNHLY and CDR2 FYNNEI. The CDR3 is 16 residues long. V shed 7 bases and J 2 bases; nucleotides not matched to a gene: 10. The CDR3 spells CASTGVPDRAGNTIYF. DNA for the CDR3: TGTGCCAGCACTGGGGTTCCGGACAGGGCTGGAAACACCATATATTTT.

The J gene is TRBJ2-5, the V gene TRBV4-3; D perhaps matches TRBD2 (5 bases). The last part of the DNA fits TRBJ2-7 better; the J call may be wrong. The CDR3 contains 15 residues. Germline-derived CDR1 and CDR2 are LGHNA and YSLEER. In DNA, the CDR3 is TGCGCCAGCAGCCAAGGGACTGCAAGCTCCTACGAGCAGTACTTC. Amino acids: CASSQGTASSYEQYF.

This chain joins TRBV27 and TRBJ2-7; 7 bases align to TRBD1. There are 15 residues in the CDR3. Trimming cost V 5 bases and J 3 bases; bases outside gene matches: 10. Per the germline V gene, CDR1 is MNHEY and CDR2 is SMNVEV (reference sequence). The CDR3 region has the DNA TGTGCCAGCAGTAGGACCCTTACAGGGGTCTACGAGCAGTACTTC. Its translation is CASSRTLTGVYEQYF.

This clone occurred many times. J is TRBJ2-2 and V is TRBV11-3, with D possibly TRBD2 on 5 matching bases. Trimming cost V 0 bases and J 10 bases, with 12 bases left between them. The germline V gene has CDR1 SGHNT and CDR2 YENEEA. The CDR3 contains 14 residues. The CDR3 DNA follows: TGTGCCAGCAGCTTAGACAGCGGTTCGAAGGAGCTGTTTTTT. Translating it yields CASSLDSGSKELFF.

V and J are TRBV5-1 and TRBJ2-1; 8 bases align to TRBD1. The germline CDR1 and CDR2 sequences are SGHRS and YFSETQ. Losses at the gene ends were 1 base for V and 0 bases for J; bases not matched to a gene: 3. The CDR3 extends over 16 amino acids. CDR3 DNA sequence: TGCGCCAGCAGCTTGTCCGGACAGGGCTCCTACAATGAGCAGTTCTTC. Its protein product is CASSLSGQGSYNEQFF.

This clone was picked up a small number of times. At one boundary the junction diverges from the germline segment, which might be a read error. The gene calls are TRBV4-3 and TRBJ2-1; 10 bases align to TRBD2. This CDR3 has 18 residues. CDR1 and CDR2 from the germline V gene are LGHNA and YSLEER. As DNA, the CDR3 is TGCGCCAGCAGCCAAGACCGGGTTAGCGGGGGGCTTTACATTGAGCAGTTCTTC. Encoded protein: CASSQDRVSGGLYIEQFF.

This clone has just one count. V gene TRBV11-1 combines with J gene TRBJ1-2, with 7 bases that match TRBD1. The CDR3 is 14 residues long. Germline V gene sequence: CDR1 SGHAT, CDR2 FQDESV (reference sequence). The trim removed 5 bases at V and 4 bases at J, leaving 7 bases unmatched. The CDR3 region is CASSDTGAPYGYTF. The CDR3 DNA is TGTGCCAGCAGCGACACAGGGGCTCCCTATGGCTACACCTTC.

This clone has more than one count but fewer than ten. The CDR3 DNA reads TGTGCCAGCAGCCGGTTGCGGGGCCCCTCCTACAATGAGCAGTTCTTC. It specifies CASSRLRGPSYNEQFF. The V and J genes are TRBV4-2 and TRBJ2-1; TRBD2 is a possible D gene (6 bases). Germline V gene lookup returns CDR1 LGHNA and CDR2 YNFKEQ. The V end was cut by 4 bases, the J end by 0 bases, with 13 bases between. CDR3 length equals 16 residues.

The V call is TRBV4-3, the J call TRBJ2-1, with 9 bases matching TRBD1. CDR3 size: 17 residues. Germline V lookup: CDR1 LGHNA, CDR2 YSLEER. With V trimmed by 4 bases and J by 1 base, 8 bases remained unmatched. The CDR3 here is CASSRSLQGASYNEQFF. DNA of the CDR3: TGCGCCAGCAGCCGATCCTTACAGGGGGCTTCCTACAATGAGCAGTTCTTC.